The 7 T cell receptor beta chains listed next were all sequenced from one sample in a study of blood T cell repertoires in COVID-19. Using immunoSEQ multiplex PCR, the repertoire was profiled, and TCRdb retains in-frame clones only, with some absent. The sample consists of more than 130,000 clones, 87% of them appearing once. Specimen: peripheral blood. The receptors stem from a woman in her forties with acute or convalescent COVID-19.

The chain combines TRBV5-1 with TRBJ2-5; 7 nucleotides line up with TRBD1. Trimming took 5 bases from V and 1 from J; bases not matched to a gene: 14. Germline V CDR1 and CDR2: SGHRS, YFSETQ. The CDR3 length is 17 residues. The DNA for the CDR3 is TGCGCCAGCAGTATGGGACCCATAGGGGGCGGCCAAGAGACCCAGTACTTC. Encoded protein: CASSMGPIGGGQETQYF.

The gene calls are TRBV15 and TRBJ1-2; D gene uncertain. Germline V gives CDR1 LNHNV, CDR2 YYDKDF (reference sequence). This CDR3 contains 16 residues. V gave up 0 bases and J gave up 7 bases, with 18 bases separating them. The CDR3 sequence: CATSRDYVGVESGYTF. In DNA form, the CDR3 reads TGTGCCACCAGCAGAGATTACGTGGGAGTGGAAAGTGGCTACACCTTC.

The V gene is TRBV9, the J gene TRBJ1-1, with D possibly matching TRBD1 (5 bases). CDR1 SGDLS and CDR2 YYNGEE come from the germline V gene. This CDR3 has 13 amino acids. Trimming took off 0 bases at V and 6 bases at J, with 9 bases between the two ends. The CDR3 coding sequence is TGTGCCAGCAGCGTAGGTCCGGGGGCTGAAGCTTTCTTT. The encoded protein is CASSVGPGAEAFF.

V and J are TRBV27 and TRBJ1-6; tentative D call: TRBD1 (5 bases). In germline, CDR1 is MNHEY, CDR2 SMNVEV (reference sequence). The CDR3 contains 15 residues. Deletions cut 6 bases from V and 7 bases from J, with 16 bases between. The CDR3 region is CASRTGSGVNSPLHF. The CDR3 nucleotides read TGTGCCAGCAGAACAGGTTCGGGAGTCAATTCACCCCTCCACTTT.

CDR3 loop: CAWSPGTAKGAFF. In DNA, the CDR3 is TGTGCCTGGAGTCCCGGGACTGCTAAAGGAGCTTTCTTT. The chain is built from TRBV30 and TRBJ1-1; TRBD1 might be the D (5 bases). V shed 2 bases and J shed 10 bases, with 17 bases lying between them. This CDR3 region has 13 residues. CDR1 and CDR2 from the germline V gene are GTSNPN and SVGIG (reference sequence).

This chain joins TRBV5-1 and TRBJ2-7; 9 bases are shared with TRBD1. With V trimmed by 7 bases and J by 5 bases, 13 bases remained unmatched. The CDR3 is 15 amino acids. Germline V gene data show CDR1 as SGHRS and CDR2 as YFSETQ. CDR3 residues: CASQATGTGFDEQYF. The CDR3, as DNA: TGCGCCAGCCAGGCCACCGGGACAGGGTTTGACGAGCAGTACTTC.

The chain is built from TRBV4-1 and TRBJ1-1; D uncertain. The ends were cut back, 3 bases at V and 0 bases at J, with 11 bases in the middle. This CDR3 comprises 15 residues. Looked up from germline, CDR1 is MGHRA and CDR2 is YSYEKL. CDR3 DNA sequence: TGCGCCAGCAGCCACGGCGGAACACTGAACACTGAAGCTTTCTTT. It translates to CASSHGGTLNTEAFF.